These 11 T cell receptor beta chains originate from one sample sequenced in a study of blood T cells in healthy people across ages. Sample-barcoded 5' priming and a J-beta primer mix drove a second PCR of roughly 7 to 11 cycles. In TCRdb, the 5' RACE reads were re-called with MiXCR into one record per CDR3 protein. The table includes 1 million or so distinct CDR3 sequences, 25% detected once. These data were also reused for a study on T cells of mothers and their children.

Sequencing used blood. All receptors come from a girl aged 2 to 9 in good health.

This clonotype was seen a few times. V is TRBV5-1 and J is TRBJ2-1; no clear D. The length of the CDR3 is 14 residues. The ends were cut back, 4 bases at V and 3 bases at J, with 11 bases in the middle. Germline CDR1 and CDR2: SGHRS and YFSETQ. The CDR3 DNA reads as TGCGCCAGCAGCGCCCCGGACGGCTACAATGAGCAGTTCTTC. Protein product: CASSAPDGYNEQFF.

This clonotype was seen more than once but under ten times. The chain has TRBV7-6 and TRBJ2-7, with 9 bases lining up with TRBD2. In germline, CDR1 is SGHVS, CDR2 FNYEAQ. This CDR3 contains 15 residues. J was trimmed by 3 bases and V by 3 bases; bases with no gene match: 6. The CDR3 region is CASSLRRGGYYEQYF. The CDR3 coding sequence is TGTGCCAGCAGCTTGAGGCGGGGGGGCTACTACGAGCAGTACTTC.

This clonotype showed up many times. The chain couples TRBV12-3 or TRBV12-4 to TRBJ2-4, with 10 bases aligning to TRBD2. V trimming: 4 bases; J trimming: 8 bases; junction bases outside the gene matches: 5. The CDR3 extends over 14 amino acids. This chain's CDR3 is CASSWTLAGDIQYF. In nucleotides, the CDR3 is TGTGCCAGCAGTTGGACCCTAGCGGGGGACATTCAGTACTTC.

The CDR3 loop reads CASTKDRVTYGYTF. Written as DNA, the CDR3 is TGTGCCAGCACCAAGGACAGGGTTACCTATGGCTACACCTTC. The V gene is TRBV6-6, the J gene TRBJ1-2, with 8 bases matching TRBD1. Germline-derived CDR1 and CDR2 are MNHNY and SVGAGI (reference sequence). CDR3 length: 14 residues. With 7 bases clipped from V and 4 bases from J, the junction kept 8 bases outside the gene matches.

This sequence joins TRBV7-8 and TRBJ2-2; TRBD2 matches 11 bases. Germline CDR1 is SGHVS and CDR2 is FQNEAQ. The CDR3 has 22 residues. V was pared by 5 bases and J by 0 bases, with 20 bases of the junction left unmatched. Here the CDR3 reads CASSLKRLAGPSGHPNTGELFF. The CDR3 coding sequence is TGTGCCAGCAGCCTGAAGCGACTAGCGGGGCCCTCAGGGCACCCGAACACCGGGGAGCTGTTTTTT.

This clonotype appeared a few times. The chain links TRBV29-1 to TRBJ1-4, with unresolved D. With 4 bases removed from V and 4 bases from J, the gap between germline ends came to 10 bases. CDR1 SQVTM and CDR2 ANQGSEA come from the germline V gene. CDR3 length: 13 amino acids. Here the CDR3 DNA reads TGCAGCGTTGCCCCGAGAGGTAATGAAAAACTGTTTTTT. As protein: CSVAPRGNEKLFF.

The CDR3: CSVEDRRDTQYF. CDR3 in DNA: TGCAGCGTTGAAGATCGGCGAGATACGCAGTATTTT. V and J are TRBV29-1 and TRBJ2-3; D ambiguous. The germline V gene encodes CDR1 SQVTM and CDR2 ANQGSEA. V was clipped by 0 bases and J by 5 bases, with 6 bases between them. The CDR3 contains 12 residues.

The rearrangement uses TRBV20-1 and TRBJ2-5, with D perhaps TRBD1 (5 bases). V was cut by 5 bases and J by 4 bases, with 8 bases left in between. CDR1 is DFQATT and CDR2 is SNEGSKA in the germline V gene (reference sequence). This CDR3 is built from 11 residues. The chain's CDR3 is CSARRVETQYF. The CDR3 nucleotides read TGCAGTGCTCGCAGGGTAGAGACCCAGTACTTC.

This chain uses TRBV27 with TRBJ2-3; D is uncertain. V lost 5 bases and J 6 bases, leaving 12 bases between the germline ends. The CDR3 has 13 residues. CDR1 MNHEY and CDR2 SMNVEV come from the germline V gene (reference sequence). The CDR3 DNA reads as TGTGCCAGCAGTCCGCGCGGTGTGGATACGCAGTATTTT. It specifies CASSPRGVDTQYF.

The table lists this clonotype with a few counts. The gene calls are TRBV6-5 and TRBJ2-1; TRBD1 is a possible D gene (5 bases). The DNA matches TRBJ2-5 better at its end, which makes the J call doubtful. Looked up from germline, CDR1 is MNHEY and CDR2 is SVGAGI. The CDR3 is 13 amino acids. The CDR3 DNA reads TGTGCCAGCAGAAACGACAGAGAAGAGACCCAGTACTTC. It is translated as CASRNDREETQYF.

This clonotype has a count of ten or more. CDR3 in DNA: TGCAGTGCTAGAGATGTCAGGGGTAGCTCCTACGAGCAGTACTTC. Translation: CSARDVRGSSYEQYF. This chain uses TRBV20-1 with TRBJ2-7, with D possibly matching TRBD1 (6 bases). Per the germline V gene, CDR1 is DFQATT and CDR2 is SNEGSKA (reference sequence). This CDR3 has 15 residues. Trimming took off 0 bases at V and 0 bases at J, with 12 bases between the two ends.